This T cell receptor (beta chain) was documented in a study of CD8 T cells in ankylosing spondylitis. Construction of TCR beta libraries was performed using quantitative 5'-RACE with molecular barcodes. Each CDR3 protein is one row after TCRdb ran MiXCR on the 5' RACE reads. In the table there are about 110,000 distinct CDR3 sequences, about 24% of which are singletons. Per the germline V gene, CDR1 is SGHRS and CDR2 is YFSETQ. Trimming left V 2 bases short and J 3 bases short, with 14 bases between. The CDR3 runs to 15 residues. The clonotype originates from a male donor with ankylosing spondylitis. The sequencing input was synovial fluid, either unsorted or a sorted T cell fraction (not recorded which). V and J are TRBV5-1 and TRBJ1-1; D remains unclear. The CDR3 region has the DNA TGCGCCAGCAGCTTCATCGGAGTAGGGTACACTGAAGCTTTCTTT. Translating it yields CASSFIGVGYTEAFF.